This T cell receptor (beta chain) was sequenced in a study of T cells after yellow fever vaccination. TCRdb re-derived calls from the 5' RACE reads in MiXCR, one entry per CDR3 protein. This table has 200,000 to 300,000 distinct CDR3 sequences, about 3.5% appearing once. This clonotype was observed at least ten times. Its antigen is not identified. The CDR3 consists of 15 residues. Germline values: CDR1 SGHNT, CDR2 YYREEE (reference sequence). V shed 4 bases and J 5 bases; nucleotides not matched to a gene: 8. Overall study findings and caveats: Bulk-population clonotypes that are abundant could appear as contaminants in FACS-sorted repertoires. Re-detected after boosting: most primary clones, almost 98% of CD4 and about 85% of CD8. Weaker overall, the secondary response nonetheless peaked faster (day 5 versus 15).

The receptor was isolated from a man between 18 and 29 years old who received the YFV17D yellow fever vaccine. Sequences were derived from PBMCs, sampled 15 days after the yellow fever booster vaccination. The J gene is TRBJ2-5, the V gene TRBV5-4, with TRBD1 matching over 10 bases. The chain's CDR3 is CASSHGQGVGETQYF. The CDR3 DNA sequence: TGTGCCAGCAGCCACGGACAGGGGGTAGGGGAGACCCAGTACTTC.